The 23 T cell receptor beta chains presented below share a single source sample, sequenced in a study of PD-1 blockade in mismatch repair-deficient tumors. Sequencing used immunoSEQ multiplex PCR; TCRdb keeps in-frame clones, though not all of them. Among approximately 22,000 clones, 70% to 90% were seen once, and the ten largest hold 15% to 20%. The sequencing used peripheral blood, collected 2 weeks after starting pembrolizumab. The receptor source for this set is an adult with mismatch repair-deficient cancer.

V gene TRBV18 combines with J gene TRBJ2-1, with 8 bases matching TRBD1. CDR3 size: 15 residues. V was pared by 6 bases and J by 8 bases, with 12 bases of the junction left unmatched. Germline lookup yields CDR1 KGHSH and CDR2 LQKENI. In nucleotides, the CDR3 is TGTGCCAGCTCCCGTCTGCAGGGGGCGCCGCATGAGCAGTTCTTC. This codes for CASSRLQGAPHEQFF.

A single count supports this clone. V gene TRBV11-2 combines with J gene TRBJ2-6, with D maybe TRBD1 (5 bases). V was clipped by 5 bases and J by 0 bases, with 11 bases between them. CDR3 length: 16 residues. The germline V gene encodes CDR1 SGHAT and CDR2 FQNNGV. The CDR3 sequence: CASSAQGASGANVLTF. The DNA for the CDR3 is TGTGCCAGCAGCGCACAAGGGGCCTCTGGGGCCAACGTCCTGACTTTC.

The genes are TRBV2 and TRBJ1-5; D is perhaps TRBD1 (6 bases). There are 15 residues in the CDR3. Germline assignment: CDR1 SNHLY and CDR2 FYNNEI. Trimming removed 6 bases at V and 3 bases at J, with 15 bases between. CDR3 DNA sequence: TGTGCCAGCAGAGGACAGCTATCTAACAATCAGCCCCAGCATTTT. Residues: CASRGQLSNNQPQHF. The full variable domain, its missing parts supplied by reference TRBV2 and TRBJ1-5, is EPEVTQTPSHQVTQMGQEVILRCVPISNHLYFYWYRQILGQKVEFLVSFYNNEISEKSEIFDDQFSVERPDGSNFTLKIRSTKLEDSAMYFCASRGQLSNNQPQHFGDGTRLSIL.

The genes are TRBV4-1 and TRBJ2-3; maybe TRBD1 (5 bases). Germline lookup yields CDR1 MGHRA and CDR2 YSYEKL. V was cut by 0 bases and J by 6 bases, with 19 bases left in between. CDR3 length: 17 amino acids. The DNA of the CDR3 is TGCGCCAGCAGCCAAGATTGGGCCAGGGCGGCGTGGGATACGCAGTATTTT. It encodes CASSQDWARAAWDTQYF.

The chain combines TRBV9 with TRBJ2-5; D is possibly TRBD1 (6 bases). Trimming stripped 3 bases from V and 9 bases from J, with 21 bases between. This CDR3 has 15 residues. CDR1 is SGDLS, CDR2 YYNGEE, per germline. CDR3 DNA sequence: TGTGCCAGCAGCGACAGGGACCTCACACAAAGGGCCCAGTACTTC. This translates into CASSDRDLTQRAQYF.

The J gene is TRBJ2-2, the V gene TRBV4-1; D gene unclear. Germline V gene data show CDR1 as MGHRA and CDR2 as YSYEKL. Trimming took off 0 bases at V and 8 bases at J, with 10 bases between the two ends. The CDR3 consists of 14 residues. In nucleotides, the CDR3 is TGCGCCAGCAGCCAAGAAATAGTAACGGGGGAGCTGTTTTTT. Translation gives CASSQEIVTGELFF.

The rearrangement uses TRBV19 and TRBJ2-1; 7 nucleotides agree with TRBD2. Trimming cost V 4 bases and J 5 bases; bases outside gene matches: 2. This CDR3 spans 13 amino acids. The V gene's germline CDR1 is LNHDA and CDR2 SQIVND (reference sequence). The CDR3 nucleotides are TGTGCCAGTAGTAGGCTAGCGGACAATGAGCAGTTCTTC. It encodes CASSRLADNEQFF.

Details on this clone: At one of its ends the junction is not consistent with the germline gene, which may arise from a read error. The chain uses TRBV19 and TRBJ2-7, with D perhaps TRBD2 (6 bases). The CDR3 length is 12 residues. Germline lookup yields CDR1 LNHDA and CDR2 SQIVND (reference sequence). The CDR3 DNA reads TGTGCCAGTAGTATTGGAGGGAGTCCCAGCGTCTTC. Translation gives CASSIGGSPSVF.

The genes are TRBV9 and TRBJ1-2; tentatively, D is TRBD1 (6 bases). Germline-derived CDR1 and CDR2 are SGDLS and YYNGEE. V gave up 4 bases and J gave up 4 bases, with 17 bases separating them. The CDR3 runs 15 residues. The CDR3 loop reads CASSPRTEPVYGYTF. The CDR3 nucleotides are TGTGCCAGCAGCCCCCGGACAGAGCCCGTCTATGGCTACACCTTC.

The chain joins TRBV6-1 to TRBJ2-7, with 11 nucleotides matching TRBD2. The CDR3 sequence is 15 residues long. In germline, CDR1 is MNHNS, CDR2 SASEGT. Trimming at V came to 1 base and at J to 1 base, leaving 0 bases not matched to a gene. The CDR3 bases are TGTGCCAGCAGTGAAGGGACTAGCGGGTCCTACGAGCAGTACTTC. Amino acid sequence: CASSEGTSGSYEQYF.

V is TRBV5-4 and J is TRBJ2-6; no clear D. Germline V gives CDR1 SGHNT, CDR2 YYREEE (reference sequence). Trimming removed 0 bases from V and 0 bases from J, with 1 base in between. The CDR3 runs to 14 residues. The CDR3 here is CASSLGSGANVLTF. In DNA form, the CDR3 reads TGTGCCAGCAGCTTGGGCTCTGGGGCCAACGTCCTGACTTTC.

This clone appeared a few times. The chain joins TRBV28 to TRBJ1-2; D gene uncertain. V lost 3 bases to trimming and J lost 4 bases, with 12 bases between them. The CDR3 is 14 amino acids. Looked up from germline, CDR1 is MDHEN and CDR2 is SYDVKM. CDR3 sequence: CASSFAGTVYGYTF. CDR3 DNA: TGTGCCAGCAGTTTCGCAGGAACAGTCTATGGCTACACCTTC.

As to this clone: At one boundary the junction diverges from the germline segment, which might be a read error. The V call is TRBV6-1, the J call TRBJ2-2, with TRBD2 matching over 14 bases. The CDR3 sequence is 16 residues long. CDR1 and CDR2 from the germline V gene are MNHNS and SASEGT. CDR3 protein: CAISATTSGRAGELFF. The CDR3 coding sequence is TGTGCCATCAGTGCGACGACTAGCGGGAGGGCTGGGGAGCTGTTTTTT.

This clone was counted a few times. The chain couples TRBV28 to TRBJ2-7; D remains unclear. Trimming took 8 bases from V and 2 from J, leaving 16 bases between them. The CDR3 is 14 residues long. The germline V gene has CDR1 MDHEN and CDR2 SYDVKM. CDR3 sequence: CASLNQGQTYEQYF. CDR3 nucleotide sequence: TGTGCCAGCTTAAATCAAGGCCAGACCTACGAGCAGTACTTC.

This chain joins TRBV28 and TRBJ2-2; TRBD2 matches 8 bases. Germline V gives CDR1 MDHEN, CDR2 SYDVKM. The CDR3 runs 15 residues. Trimming removed 2 bases from V and 7 bases from J; junction bases left unmatched: 6. CDR3 loop: CASSLRSGSIGELFF. CDR3 coding DNA: TGTGCCAGCAGTTTAAGGAGCGGGAGTATCGGGGAGCTGTTTTTT.

CDR3 DNA sequence: TGTGCCAGCAGCGACGCGTCAATCGGTGGCTACACCTTC. Protein: CASSDASIGGYTF. V gene TRBV6-5 combines with J gene TRBJ1-2; D not certain. The V gene's germline CDR1 is MNHEY and CDR2 SVGAGI. The CDR3 has 13 amino acids. V lost 6 bases to trimming and J lost 7 bases, with 15 bases between them.

The J gene is TRBJ2-6, the V gene TRBV6-6; TRBD1 matches 7 bases. The CDR3 has 14 amino acids. Unmatched junction bases numbered 12, after V lost 7 bases and J lost 12 bases. The germline gives CDR1 MNHNY, CDR2 SVGAGI (reference sequence). CDR3 bases: TGTGCCAGCATTCGACAGGGACAGCCTTTCGTCCTGACTTTC. Its translation: CASIRQGQPFVLTF.

The V and J genes are TRBV2 and TRBJ2-1; D remains unclear. The V gene lost 9 bases and the J gene lost 0 bases, with 12 bases spanning the gap. CDR3 size: 14 residues. Germline loops: CDR1 SNHLY, CDR2 FYNNEI. The CDR3 DNA sequence: TGTGCCAGGAGGCTGGCGGACTCCTACAATGAGCAGTTCTTC. Translation: CARRLADSYNEQFF.

The chain carries TRBV9 and TRBJ1-2; 9 bases align to TRBD1. The V segment lost 2 bases and the J segment 1 base; nucleotides outside the gene matches: 3. Germline CDR1 and CDR2: SGDLS and YYNGEE. The CDR3 is 15 residues long. CDR3 residues: CASSVEGQGNYGYTF. The CDR3 region has the DNA TGTGCCAGCAGCGTGGAGGGACAGGGTAACTATGGCTACACCTTC.

The CDR3 loop reads CASSQDRGEKLFF. The CDR3 nucleotides read TGTGCCAGCAGCCAAGACAGGGGTGAAAAACTGTTTTTT. The chain carries TRBV4-2 and TRBJ1-4; the D gene is possibly TRBD1 (6 bases). This CDR3 has 13 amino acids. Germline lookup yields CDR1 LGHNA and CDR2 YNFKEQ. The V end lost 0 bases, the J end lost 7 bases, and 6 bases lay between the germline ends.

The CDR3 region has the DNA TGTGCCAGCAGCCAAGATGGGGGGAGGACCTACAATGAGCAGTTCTTC. This translates into CASSQDGGRTYNEQFF. The V call is TRBV14, the J call TRBJ2-1; weak D call: TRBD2 (6 bases). This CDR3 region has 16 residues. V was clipped by 0 bases and J by 2 bases, with 11 bases between them. CDR1 is SGHDN and CDR2 is FVKESK in the germline V gene. The full variable domain, with the rest looked up from reference TRBV14 and TRBJ2-1, is EAGVTQFPSHSVIEKGQTVTLRCDPISGHDNLYWYRRVMGKEIKFLLHFVKESKQDESGMPNNRFLAERTGGTYSTLKVQPAELEDSGVYFCASSQDGGRTYNEQFFGPGTRLTVL.

The gene calls are TRBV30 and TRBJ2-3; 9 positions agree with TRBD1. The J segment lost 5 bases and the V segment lost 2 bases, leaving 20 bases of the junction unmatched. The CDR3 has 19 residues. Germline V gene lookup returns CDR1 GTSNPN and CDR2 SVGIG (reference sequence). In nucleotides, the CDR3 is TGTGCCTGGAGTTCGGGACAGGGACCGGCGGGCCTAACTAGAGATACGCAGTATTTT. It codes for CAWSSGQGPAGLTRDTQYF.

This chain joins TRBV28 and TRBJ1-5; possibly TRBD1 for D (5 bases). CDR1 and CDR2 from the germline V gene are MDHEN and SYDVKM. V lost 3 bases and J lost 3, with 12 bases in between. The length of the CDR3 is 15 residues. The CDR3 bases are TGTGCCAGCAGTTTCTTCGACAGACCCAATCAGCCCCAGCATTTT. This translates into CASSFFDRPNQPQHF.